The entry below gives a single TCR beta chain sequence along with its context. Which antigen it targets is not known. The record has no base qualities; no much larger clone is one base away. TCR beta CDR3 regions were amplified from RNA transcripts. The first round of RT-PCR for the TCR CDR3 was performed with the HTBI primer set and the Qiagen OneStep RT-PCR kit. Libraries were constructed in a second round of multiplex PCR, after which size selection and purification were carried out. Libraries were sequenced paired-end with 100 bp reads on an Illumina HiSeq2000. The original pipeline was this. SOAPnuke was used to process the raw data, removing reads that contained adapters or uncalled bases, had a mean Phred below 15, or lacked an exact match to the constant primer or identifier. High-quality paired reads were merged using COPE v1.2.5, and each unique nucleotide sequence was defined as a clonotype. MiTCR v1.1 was used to align clonotypes to the IMGT TRBV, TRBD and TRBJ reference segments. Only V-J combinations with frequency above 0.0001, covering 98% to 99.2% of repertoires, were analysed. A TCS score was defined as the ratio of F50 (clonal expansion) to E x V (chaos), with BLOSUM62-based TCRdist applied between CDR3 peptides within each V-J. Welch's t-statistics and random forest reduced around 520 V-J features to 10 to 15, which were used in a naive Bayes classifier (R e1071). The public reads were reanalyzed by TCRdb: fastp trimming at Q25, MiXCR alignment, in-frame beta chains only. Rows with one shared CDR3 protein collapse into an entry with the most common genes and DNA. These V and J calls originate from TCRdb's pipeline instead of the authors' own analysis. This sample has 530,000 or so distinct CDR3 sequences in its table, and roughly a quarter of those were observed once. About 11% of the sample comes from the top ten.

The sample comes from a study of T cells in Graves' hyperthyroidism and ophthalmopathy (dated by TCRdb to about 2019). For the wider study: Peripheral blood was collected at initial diagnosis, before any treatment. Thyroid tissue and blood T-cell repertoires from six Graves' hyperthyroidism patients were also compared in the study. The 75 to 100 discovery patients were divided at random into training and test sets in a 7:3 ratio. Once sampling was done, hyperthyroidism patients were given methimazole at a starting dose of 30 mg daily, whereas ophthalmopathy patients were given high-dose intravenous methylprednisolone. Whether ophthalmopathy could be predicted prospectively was tested in an independent validation cohort made up of 18 to 20 hyperthyroidism patients plus 17 patients who later progressed to ophthalmopathy. To identify TCR V-J signatures that set the groups apart, the researchers used a discovery cohort of 90 to 100 patients, made up of under 45 with Graves' ophthalmopathy and 57 with stable Graves' hyperthyroidism. According to the paper, TCR Vbeta CDR3 sequencing was carried out on some 130 peripheral blood samples, which came from fewer than 50 ophthalmopathy, approximately 78 hyperthyroidism and approximately 17 progressor patients.

Ophthalmopathy patients had moderately to severely active disease, with a Clinical Activity Score of 3 or more, a NOSPECS grade of 4 or more, and a disease duration of less than 3 months. The study excluded patients with uncontrolled infections, other autoimmune diseases, pregnancy or lactation. Diagnoses were based on clinical symptoms, serum thyroxine and TRAb, thyroid ultrasound and orbital computed tomography. PBMCs were separated from roughly 10 ml of fresh peripheral blood using Ficoll-Paque density gradient centrifugation. Total RNA was extracted with Trizol reagent, and quality was checked on an Agilent 2100 Bioanalyzer. General study outcomes and caveats: Most expanded thyroid clonotypes (frequency above 0.001) were also detected in blood, suggesting blood repertoires may reflect thyroid immune responses. A model built on a 13 V-J signature distinguished ophthalmopathy from stable hyperthyroidism, reaching 85% to 90% sensitivity and 81% to 83% specificity in cross-validation and 80%/75% in testing. Sample size was not statistically predetermined, and blinding of investigators to group allocation was not performed. In validation, the model predicted progression to ophthalmopathy a median of about 6.5 months before onset, with approximately 70% sensitivity and almost 75% specificity.

Sequences PRHDT (CDR1) and FYEKMQ (CDR2) are obtained from the germline V gene (reference sequence). V and J lose 2 bases and 2 bases, and a span of 16 bases separates them. Inclusive of the bounding cysteine and phenylalanine, the CDR3 is 16 residues long. Only the CDR3 portion is preserved as DNA: 48 bases, with reading frame beginning at the first base. Sequenced material: blood. The V and J genes are TRBV13 and TRBJ2-7; the D region possibly corresponds to TRBD2 (6 bases align). The source is a woman between 25 and 40 years old with Graves' ophthalmopathy. CDR3 protein: CASSLHYAGIAYEQYF. The nucleotide sequence reads TGTGCCAGCAGCTTACATTATGCGGGGATAGCCTACGAGCAGTACTTC.